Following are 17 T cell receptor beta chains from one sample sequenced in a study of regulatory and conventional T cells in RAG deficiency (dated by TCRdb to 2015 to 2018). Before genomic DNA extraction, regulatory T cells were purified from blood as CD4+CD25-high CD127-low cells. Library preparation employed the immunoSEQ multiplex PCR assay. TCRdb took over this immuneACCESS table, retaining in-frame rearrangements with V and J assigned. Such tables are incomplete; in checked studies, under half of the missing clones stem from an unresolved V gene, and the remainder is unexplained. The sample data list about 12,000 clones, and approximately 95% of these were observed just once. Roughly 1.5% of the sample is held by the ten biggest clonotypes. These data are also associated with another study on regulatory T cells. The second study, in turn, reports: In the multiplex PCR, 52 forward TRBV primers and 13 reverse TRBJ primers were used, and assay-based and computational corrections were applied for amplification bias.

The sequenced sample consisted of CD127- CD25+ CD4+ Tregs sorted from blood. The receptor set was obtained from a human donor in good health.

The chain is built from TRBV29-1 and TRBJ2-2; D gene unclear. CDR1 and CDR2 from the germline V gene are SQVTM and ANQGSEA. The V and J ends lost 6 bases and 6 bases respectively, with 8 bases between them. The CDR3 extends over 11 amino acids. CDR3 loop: CSVYEAGELFF. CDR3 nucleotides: TGCAGCGTGTATGAGGCCGGGGAGCTGTTTTTT.

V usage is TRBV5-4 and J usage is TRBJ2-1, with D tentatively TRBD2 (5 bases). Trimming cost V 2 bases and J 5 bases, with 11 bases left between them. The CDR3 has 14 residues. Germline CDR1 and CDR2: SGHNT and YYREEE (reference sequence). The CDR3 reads CASSFFVRDNEQFF. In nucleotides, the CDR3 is TGTGCCAGCAGCTTTTTCGTGAGGGACAATGAGCAGTTCTTC.

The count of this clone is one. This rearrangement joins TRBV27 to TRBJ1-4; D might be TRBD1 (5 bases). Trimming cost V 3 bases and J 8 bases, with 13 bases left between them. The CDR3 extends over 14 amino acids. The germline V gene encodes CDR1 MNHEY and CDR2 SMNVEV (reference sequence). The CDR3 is CASSFAGVGEKLFF. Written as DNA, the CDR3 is TGTGCCAGCAGTTTTGCGGGGGTAGGAGAAAAACTGTTTTTT.

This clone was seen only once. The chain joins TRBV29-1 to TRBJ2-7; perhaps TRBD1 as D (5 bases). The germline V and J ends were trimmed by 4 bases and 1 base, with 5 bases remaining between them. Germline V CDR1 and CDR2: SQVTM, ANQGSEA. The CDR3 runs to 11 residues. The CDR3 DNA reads TGCAGCGTTGGACAGTCCTACGAGCAGTACTTC. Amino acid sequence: CSVGQSYEQYF.

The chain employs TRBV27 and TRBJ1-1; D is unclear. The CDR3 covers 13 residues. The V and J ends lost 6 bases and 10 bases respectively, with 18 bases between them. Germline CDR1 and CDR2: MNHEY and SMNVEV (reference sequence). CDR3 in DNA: TGTGCCAGCAGCCTCGCCGGGAGAGATACAGCTTTCTTT. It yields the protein CASSLAGRDTAFF.

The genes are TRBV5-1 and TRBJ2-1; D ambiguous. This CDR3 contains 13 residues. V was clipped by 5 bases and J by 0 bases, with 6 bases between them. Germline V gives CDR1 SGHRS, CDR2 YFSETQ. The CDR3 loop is CASRAASYNEQFF. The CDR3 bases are TGCGCCAGCAGGGCGGCCTCCTACAATGAGCAGTTCTTC.

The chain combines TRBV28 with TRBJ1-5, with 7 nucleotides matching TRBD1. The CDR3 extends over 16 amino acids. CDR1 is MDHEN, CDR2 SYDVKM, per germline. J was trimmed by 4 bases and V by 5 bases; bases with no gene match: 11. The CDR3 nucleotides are TGTGCCAGCAGTCCACGCCGGGGACAGTTTAATCAGCCCCAGCATTTT. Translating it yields CASSPRRGQFNQPQHF. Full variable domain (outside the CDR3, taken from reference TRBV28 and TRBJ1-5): DVKVTQSSRYLVKRTGEKVFLECVQDMDHENMFWYRQDPGLGLRLIYFSYDVKMKEKGDIPEGYSVSREKKERFSLILESASTNQTSMYLCASSPRRGQFNQPQHFGDGTRLSIL.

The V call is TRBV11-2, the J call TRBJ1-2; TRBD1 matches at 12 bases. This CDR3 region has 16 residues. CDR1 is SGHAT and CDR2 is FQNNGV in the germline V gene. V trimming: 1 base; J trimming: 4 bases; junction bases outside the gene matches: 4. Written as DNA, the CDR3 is TGTGCCAGCAGCTTAGGTGGGACAGGGGGCGGCTATGGCTACACCTTC. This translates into CASSLGGTGGGYGYTF.

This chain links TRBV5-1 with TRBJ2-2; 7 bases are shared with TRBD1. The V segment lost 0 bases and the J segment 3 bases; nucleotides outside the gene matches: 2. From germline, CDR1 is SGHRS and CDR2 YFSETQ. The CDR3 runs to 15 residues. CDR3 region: CASSLETGYTGELFF. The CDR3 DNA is TGCGCCAGCAGCTTGGAGACAGGGTACACCGGGGAGCTGTTTTTT.

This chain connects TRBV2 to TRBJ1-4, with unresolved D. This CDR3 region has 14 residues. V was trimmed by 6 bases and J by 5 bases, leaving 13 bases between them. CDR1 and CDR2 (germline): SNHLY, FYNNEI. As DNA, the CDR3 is TGTGCCAGCAGGGGAGGGATAGGGAATGAAAAACTGTTTTTT. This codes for CASRGGIGNEKLFF.

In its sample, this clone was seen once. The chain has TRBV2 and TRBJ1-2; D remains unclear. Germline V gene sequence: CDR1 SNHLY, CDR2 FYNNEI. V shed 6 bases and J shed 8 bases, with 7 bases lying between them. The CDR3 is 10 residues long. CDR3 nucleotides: TGTGCCAGCAGCCCGGGGGGCTACACCTTC. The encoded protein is CASSPGGYTF.

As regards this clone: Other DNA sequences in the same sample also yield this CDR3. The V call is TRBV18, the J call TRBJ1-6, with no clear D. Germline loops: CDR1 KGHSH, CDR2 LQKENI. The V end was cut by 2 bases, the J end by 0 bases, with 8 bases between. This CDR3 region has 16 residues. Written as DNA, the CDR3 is TGTGCCAGCTCACCAGTGGGGAGCTCCTATAATTCACCCCTCCACTTT. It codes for CASSPVGSSYNSPLHF. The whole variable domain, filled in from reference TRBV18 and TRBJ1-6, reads NAGVMQNPRHLVRRRGQEARLRCSPMKGHSHVYWYRQLPEEGLKFMVYLQKENIIDESGMPKERFSAEFPKEGPSILRIQQVVRGDSAAYFCASSPVGSSYNSPLHFGNGTRLTVT.

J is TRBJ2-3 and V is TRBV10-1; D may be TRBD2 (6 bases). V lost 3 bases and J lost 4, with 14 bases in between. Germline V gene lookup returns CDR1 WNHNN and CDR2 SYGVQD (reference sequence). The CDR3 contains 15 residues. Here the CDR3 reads CASSEGGLGADTQYF. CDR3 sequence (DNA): TGCGCCAGCAGTGAAGGAGGGTTAGGAGCAGATACGCAGTATTTT.

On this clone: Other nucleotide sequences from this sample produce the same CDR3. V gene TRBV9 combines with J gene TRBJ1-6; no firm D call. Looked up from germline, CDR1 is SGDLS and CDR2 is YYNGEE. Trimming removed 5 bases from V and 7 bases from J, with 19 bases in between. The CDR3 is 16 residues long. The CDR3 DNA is TGTGCCAGCAGGAATGAAGCAGGTTCACCGAATTCACCCCTCCACTTT. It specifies CASRNEAGSPNSPLHF.

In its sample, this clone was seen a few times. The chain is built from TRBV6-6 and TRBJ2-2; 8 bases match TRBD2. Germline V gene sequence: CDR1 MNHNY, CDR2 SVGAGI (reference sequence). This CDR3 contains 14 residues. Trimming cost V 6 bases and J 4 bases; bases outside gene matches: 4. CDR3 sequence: CASRGSGGTGELFF. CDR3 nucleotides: TGTGCCAGCAGGGGGAGCGGGGGCACCGGGGAGCTGTTTTTT.

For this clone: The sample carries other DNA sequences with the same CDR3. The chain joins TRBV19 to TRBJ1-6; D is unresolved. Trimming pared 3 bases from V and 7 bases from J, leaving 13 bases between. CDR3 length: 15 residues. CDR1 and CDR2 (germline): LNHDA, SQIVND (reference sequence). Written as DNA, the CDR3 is TGTGCCAGTAGTATCGCGACACTCCGCAATTCACCCCTCCACTTT. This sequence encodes CASSIATLRNSPLHF.

The CDR3 sequence is CASRTGTGGYEQYF. In DNA, the CDR3 is TGTGCCAGCAGGACCGGGACAGGGGGCTACGAGCAGTACTTC. The chain is built from TRBV2 and TRBJ2-7; 11 positions match TRBD1. V lost 6 bases and J lost 3; bases outside the gene matches: 4. The CDR3 contains 14 residues. CDR1 and CDR2 (germline): SNHLY, FYNNEI.